This T cell receptor (beta chain) was found in a study of cytomegalovirus exposure and HLA in healthy donors. Looked up from germline, CDR1 is SEHNR and CDR2 is FQNEAQ (reference sequence). The length of the CDR3 is 16 residues. J gave up 7 bases and V 6 bases, and 10 bases lay outside the gene matches. Both 60 Vbeta primers and 13 Jbeta primers went into the PCR. The protocol was immunoSEQ multiplex PCR, while the TCRdb copy is restricted to in-frame clones and leaves out a portion. Of over 70,000 clones listed, 70% to 80% were seen once; the top ten hold approximately 23%. The sample was PBMCs. This chain links TRBV7-9 with TRBJ1-3; TRBD1 aligns across 12 bases. The source is a woman aged 45-60 years in good health and CMV-seropositive. The CDR3, as DNA: TGTGCCAGCAGTGATTCCGGGACAGGGGGCTTGAACACCATATATTTT. As protein: CASSDSGTGGLNTIYF. Looking up the rest from reference TRBV7-9 and TRBJ1-3 gives the full variable domain: DTGVSQNPRHKITKRGQNVTFRCDPISEHNRLYWYRQTLGQGPEFLTYFQNEAQLEKSRLLSDRFSAERPKGSFSTLEIQRTEQGDSAMYLCASSDSGTGGLNTIYFGEGSWLTVV.